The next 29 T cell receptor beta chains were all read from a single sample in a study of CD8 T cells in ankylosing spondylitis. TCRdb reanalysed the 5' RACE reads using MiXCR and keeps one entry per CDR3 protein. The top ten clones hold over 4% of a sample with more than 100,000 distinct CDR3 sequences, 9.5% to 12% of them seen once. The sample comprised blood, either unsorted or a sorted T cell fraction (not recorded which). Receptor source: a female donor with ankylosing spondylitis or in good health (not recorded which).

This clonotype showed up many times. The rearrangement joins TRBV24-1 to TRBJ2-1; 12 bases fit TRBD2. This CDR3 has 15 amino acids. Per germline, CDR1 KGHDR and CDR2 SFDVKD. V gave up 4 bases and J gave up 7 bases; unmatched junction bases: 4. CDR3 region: CATSDTGTSGNEQFF. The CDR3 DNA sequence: TGTGCCACCAGTGACACCGGGACTAGCGGGAATGAGCAGTTCTTC.

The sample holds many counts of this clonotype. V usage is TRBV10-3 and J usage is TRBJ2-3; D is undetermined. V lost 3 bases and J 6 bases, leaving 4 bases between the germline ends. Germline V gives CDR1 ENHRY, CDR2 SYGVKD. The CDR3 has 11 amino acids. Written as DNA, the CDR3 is TGTGCCATCAGTGAAGAGGATACGCAGTATTTT. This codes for CAISEEDTQYF.

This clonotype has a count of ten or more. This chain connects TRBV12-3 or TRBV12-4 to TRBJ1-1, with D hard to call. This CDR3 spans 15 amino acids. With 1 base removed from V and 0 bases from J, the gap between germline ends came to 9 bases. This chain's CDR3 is CASSLVAGVNTEAFF. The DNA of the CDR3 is TGTGCCAGCAGTTTAGTTGCGGGAGTGAACACTGAAGCTTTCTTT.

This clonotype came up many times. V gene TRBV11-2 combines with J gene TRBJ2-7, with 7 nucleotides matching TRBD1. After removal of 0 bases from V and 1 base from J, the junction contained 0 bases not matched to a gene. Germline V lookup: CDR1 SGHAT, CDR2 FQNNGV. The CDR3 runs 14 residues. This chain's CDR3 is CASSLEGQSYEQYF. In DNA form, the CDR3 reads TGTGCCAGCAGCTTAGAGGGACAGTCCTACGAGCAGTACTTC.

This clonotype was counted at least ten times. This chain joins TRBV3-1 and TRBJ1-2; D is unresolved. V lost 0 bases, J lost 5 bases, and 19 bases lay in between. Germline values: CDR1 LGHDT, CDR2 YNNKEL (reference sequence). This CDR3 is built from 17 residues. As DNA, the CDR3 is TGTGCCAGCAGCCAAGATCCAACAGTGAAATTGGGATATGGCTACACCTTC. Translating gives CASSQDPTVKLGYGYTF.

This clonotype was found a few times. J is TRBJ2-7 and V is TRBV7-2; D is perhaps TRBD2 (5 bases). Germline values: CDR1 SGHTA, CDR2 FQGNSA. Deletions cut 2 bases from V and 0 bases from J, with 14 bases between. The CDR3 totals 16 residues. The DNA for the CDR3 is TGTGCCAGCAGCTTAAGTGGAACGGGGAGCTCCTACGAGCAGTACTTC. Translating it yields CASSLSGTGSSYEQYF.

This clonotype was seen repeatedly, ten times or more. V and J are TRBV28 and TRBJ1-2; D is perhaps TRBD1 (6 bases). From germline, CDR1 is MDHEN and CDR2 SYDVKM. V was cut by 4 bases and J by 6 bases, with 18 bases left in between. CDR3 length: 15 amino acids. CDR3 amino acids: CASSYFRGGGNGYTF. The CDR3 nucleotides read TGTGCCAGCAGTTACTTTCGCGGGGGGGGCAATGGCTACACCTTC.

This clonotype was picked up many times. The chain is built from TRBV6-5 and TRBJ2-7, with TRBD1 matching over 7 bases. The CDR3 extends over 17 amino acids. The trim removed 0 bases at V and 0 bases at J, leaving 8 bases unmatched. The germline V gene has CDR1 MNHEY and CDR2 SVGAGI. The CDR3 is CASSYSTTGASSYEQYF. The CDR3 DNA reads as TGTGCCAGCAGTTACTCGACTACAGGGGCGAGCTCCTACGAGCAGTACTTC.

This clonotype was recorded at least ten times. The DNA for the CDR3 is TGTGCCAGCTCTCACTCCGGGACAGGTTACGAGCAGTACTTC. Its protein product is CASSHSGTGYEQYF. The chain joins TRBV18 to TRBJ2-7, with 8 bases identical to TRBD1. J gave up 4 bases and V 6 bases, and 8 bases lay outside the gene matches. Germline-derived CDR1 and CDR2 are KGHSH and LQKENI. The CDR3 totals 14 residues.

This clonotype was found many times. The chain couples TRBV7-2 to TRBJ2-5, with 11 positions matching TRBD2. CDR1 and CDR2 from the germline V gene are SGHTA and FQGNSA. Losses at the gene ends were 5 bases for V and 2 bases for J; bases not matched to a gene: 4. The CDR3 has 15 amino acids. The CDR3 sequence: CASSMGLAVQETQYF. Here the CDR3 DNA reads TGTGCCAGCAGCATGGGACTAGCGGTTCAAGAGACCCAGTACTTC.

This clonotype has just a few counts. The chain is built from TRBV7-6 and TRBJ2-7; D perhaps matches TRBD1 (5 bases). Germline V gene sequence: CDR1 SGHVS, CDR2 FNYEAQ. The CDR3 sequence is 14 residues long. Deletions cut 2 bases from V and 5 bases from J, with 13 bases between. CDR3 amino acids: CASSLWGNDNEQYF. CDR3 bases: TGTGCCAGCAGCTTATGGGGCAATGACAACGAGCAGTACTTC.

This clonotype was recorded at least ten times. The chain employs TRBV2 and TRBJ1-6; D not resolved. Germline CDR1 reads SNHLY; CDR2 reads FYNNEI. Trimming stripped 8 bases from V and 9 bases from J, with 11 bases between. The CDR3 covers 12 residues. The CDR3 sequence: CASGEGPSPLHF. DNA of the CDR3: TGTGCCAGCGGGGAGGGCCCTTCACCCCTCCACTTT.

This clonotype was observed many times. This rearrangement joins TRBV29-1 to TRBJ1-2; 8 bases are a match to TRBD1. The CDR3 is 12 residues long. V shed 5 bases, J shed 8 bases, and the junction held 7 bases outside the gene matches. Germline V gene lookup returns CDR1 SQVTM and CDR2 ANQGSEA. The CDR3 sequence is CSVRDDRGGYTF. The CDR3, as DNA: TGCAGCGTTCGGGACGACAGGGGCGGCTACACCTTC.

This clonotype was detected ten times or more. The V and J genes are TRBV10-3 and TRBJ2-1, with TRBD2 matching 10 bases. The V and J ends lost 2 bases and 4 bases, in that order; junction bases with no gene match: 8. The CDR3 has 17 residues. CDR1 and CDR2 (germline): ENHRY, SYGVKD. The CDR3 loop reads CAISERSGRAGYNEQFF. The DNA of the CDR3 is TGTGCCATCAGTGAGCGGAGCGGGAGGGCCGGTTACAATGAGCAGTTCTTC.

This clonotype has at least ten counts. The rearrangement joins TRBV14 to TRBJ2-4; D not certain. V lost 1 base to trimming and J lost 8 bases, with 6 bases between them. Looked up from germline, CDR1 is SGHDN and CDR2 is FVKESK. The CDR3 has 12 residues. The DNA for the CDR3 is TGTGCCAGCAGCCAAGTCGGCTACATTCAGTACTTC. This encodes CASSQVGYIQYF.

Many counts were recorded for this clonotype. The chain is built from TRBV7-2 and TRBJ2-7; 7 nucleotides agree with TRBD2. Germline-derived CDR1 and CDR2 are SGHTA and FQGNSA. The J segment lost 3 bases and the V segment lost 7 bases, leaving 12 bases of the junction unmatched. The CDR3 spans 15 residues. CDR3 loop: CASTQSRLADYEQYF. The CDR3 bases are TGTGCCAGCACCCAATCGAGGCTAGCGGACTACGAGCAGTACTTC.

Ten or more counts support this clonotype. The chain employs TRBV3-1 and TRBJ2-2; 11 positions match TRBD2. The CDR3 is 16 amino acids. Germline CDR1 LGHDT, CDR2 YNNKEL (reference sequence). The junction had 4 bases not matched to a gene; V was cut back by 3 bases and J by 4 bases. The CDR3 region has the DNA TGTGCCAGCAGCCACCGACTAGCGGGGAGCACCGGGGAGCTGTTTTTT. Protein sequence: CASSHRLAGSTGELFF.

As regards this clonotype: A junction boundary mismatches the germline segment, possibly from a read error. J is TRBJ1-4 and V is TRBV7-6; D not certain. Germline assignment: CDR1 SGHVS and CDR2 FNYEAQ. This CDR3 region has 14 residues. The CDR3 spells CTSSFRPRGEKLFF. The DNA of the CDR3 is TGTACCAGCAGCTTTCGGCCCCGGGGTGAAAAACTGTTTTTT.

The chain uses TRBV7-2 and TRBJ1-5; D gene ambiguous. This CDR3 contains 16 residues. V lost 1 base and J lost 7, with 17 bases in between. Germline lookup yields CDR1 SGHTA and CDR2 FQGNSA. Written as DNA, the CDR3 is TGTGCCAGCAGCTTAGTCGCAGGTCAAATGGGGCAGCCCCAGCATTTT. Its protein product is CASSLVAGQMGQPQHF.

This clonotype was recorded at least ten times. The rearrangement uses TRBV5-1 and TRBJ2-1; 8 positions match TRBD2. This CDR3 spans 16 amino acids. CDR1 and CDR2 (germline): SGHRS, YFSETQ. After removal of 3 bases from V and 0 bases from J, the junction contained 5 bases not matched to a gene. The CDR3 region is CASSSGGTLSYNEQFF. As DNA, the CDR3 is TGCGCCAGCAGCTCGGGGGGGACCCTCTCCTACAATGAGCAGTTCTTC. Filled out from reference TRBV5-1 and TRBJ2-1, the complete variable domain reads KAGVTQTPRYLIKTRGQQVTLSCSPISGHRSVSWYQQTPGQGLQFLFEYFSETQRNKGNFPGRFSGRQFSNSRSEMNVSTLELGDSALYLCASSSGGTLSYNEQFFGPGTRLTVL.

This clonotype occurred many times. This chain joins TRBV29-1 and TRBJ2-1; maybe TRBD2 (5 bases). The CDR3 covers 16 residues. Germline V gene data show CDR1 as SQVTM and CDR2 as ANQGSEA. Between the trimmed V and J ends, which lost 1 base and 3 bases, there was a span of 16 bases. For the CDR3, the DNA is TGCAGCGTTGAAGGGCCCCTCGAGCGGAGCTACAATGAGCAGTTCTTC. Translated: CSVEGPLERSYNEQFF.

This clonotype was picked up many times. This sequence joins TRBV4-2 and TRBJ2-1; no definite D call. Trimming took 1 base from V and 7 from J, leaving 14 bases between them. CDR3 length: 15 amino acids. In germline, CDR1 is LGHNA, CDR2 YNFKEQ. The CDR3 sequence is CASSQGPDRGNEQFF. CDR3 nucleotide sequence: TGTGCCAGCAGCCAAGGTCCCGACCGTGGAAATGAGCAGTTCTTC.

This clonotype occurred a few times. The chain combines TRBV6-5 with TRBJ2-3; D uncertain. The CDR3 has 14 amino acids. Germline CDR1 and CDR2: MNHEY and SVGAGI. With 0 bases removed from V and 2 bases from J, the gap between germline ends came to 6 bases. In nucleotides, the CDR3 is TGTGCCAGCAGTTACTCGCCGACCACAGATACGCAGTATTTT. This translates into CASSYSPTTDTQYF.

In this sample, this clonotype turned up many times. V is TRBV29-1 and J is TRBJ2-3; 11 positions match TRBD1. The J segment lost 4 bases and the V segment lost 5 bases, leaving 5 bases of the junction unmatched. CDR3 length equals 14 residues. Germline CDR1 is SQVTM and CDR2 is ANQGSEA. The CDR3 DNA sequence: TGCAGCGTTTCCCCGGGACAGGGGGCAGATACGCAGTATTTT. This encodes CSVSPGQGADTQYF.

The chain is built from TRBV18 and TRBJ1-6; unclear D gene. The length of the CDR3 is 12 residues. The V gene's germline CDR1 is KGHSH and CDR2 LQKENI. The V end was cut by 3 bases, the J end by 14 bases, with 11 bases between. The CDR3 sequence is CASSPGLQSLHF. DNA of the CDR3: TGTGCCAGCTCACCTGGCCTCCAGTCCCTCCACTTT.

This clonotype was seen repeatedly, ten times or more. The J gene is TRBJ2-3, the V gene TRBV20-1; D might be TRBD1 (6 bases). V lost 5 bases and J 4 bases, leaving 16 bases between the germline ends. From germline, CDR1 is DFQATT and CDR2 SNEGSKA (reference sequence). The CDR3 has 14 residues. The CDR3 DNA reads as TGCAGTGCTGGGGACACCTTAGGCCCAGATACGCAGTATTTT. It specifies CSAGDTLGPDTQYF.

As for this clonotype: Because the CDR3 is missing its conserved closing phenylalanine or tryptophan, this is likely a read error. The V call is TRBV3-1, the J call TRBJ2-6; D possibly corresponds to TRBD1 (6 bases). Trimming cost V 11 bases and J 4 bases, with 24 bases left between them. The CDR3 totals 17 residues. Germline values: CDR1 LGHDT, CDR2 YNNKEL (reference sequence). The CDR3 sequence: CASSQATGLRGANVLTS. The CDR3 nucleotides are TGTGCCTCCAGCCAAGCGACAGGCCTAAGGGGGGCCAACGTCCTGACTTCC.

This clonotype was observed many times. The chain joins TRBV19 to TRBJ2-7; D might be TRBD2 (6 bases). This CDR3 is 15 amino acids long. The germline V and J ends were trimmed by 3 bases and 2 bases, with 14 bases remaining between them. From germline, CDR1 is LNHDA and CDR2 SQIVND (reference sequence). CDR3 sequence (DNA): TGTGCCAGTAGTATTCGCTCCGGAGGGGCCTACGAGCAGTACTTC. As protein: CASSIRSGGAYEQYF.

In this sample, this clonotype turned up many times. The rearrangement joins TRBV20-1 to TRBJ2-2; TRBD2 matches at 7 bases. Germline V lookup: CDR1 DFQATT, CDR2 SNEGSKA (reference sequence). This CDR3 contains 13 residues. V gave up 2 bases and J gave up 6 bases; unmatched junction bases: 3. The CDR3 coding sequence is TGCAGTGCTAGAAAGGGAGGGGCCGGGGAGCTGTTTTTT. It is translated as CSARKGGAGELFF.